The 30 T cell receptor beta chains presented below share a single source sample, sequenced in a study of T cell responses to AZD1222 COVID-19 vaccine. The method was immunoSEQ multiplex PCR; TCRdb's version includes in-frame clones alone and lacks a portion of them. The profile shows 80,000 to 100,000 clones, roughly 89% of them singletons. The input for sequencing was peripheral blood, taken on day 0 of AZD1222 vaccination. These receptors all come from an adult in good health.

CDR3 DNA sequence: TGTGCCAGTAGTATGTATCCCAGGGACAGGGGTAAGAATGAGCAGTTCTTC. Encoded protein: CASSMYPRDRGKNEQFF. The chain couples TRBV19 to TRBJ2-1; TRBD1 matches at 10 bases. V dropped 3 bases and J dropped 7; count of bases not matched to a gene: 12. Germline values: CDR1 LNHDA, CDR2 SQIVND (reference sequence). The CDR3 is 17 amino acids. The full variable domain, rest sourced from reference TRBV19 and TRBJ2-1, is DGGITQSPKYLFRKEGQNVTLSCEQNLNHDAMYWYRQDPGQGLRLIYYSQIVNDFQKGDIAEGYSVSREKKESFPLTVTSAQKNPTAFYLCASSMYPRDRGKNEQFFGPGTRLTVL.

The chain recombines TRBV7-2 with TRBJ2-7, with D possibly TRBD1 on 6 matching bases. Germline V gene data show CDR1 as SGHTA and CDR2 as FQGNSA. This CDR3 has 15 residues. V was pared by 1 base and J by 5 bases, with 15 bases between. The CDR3 DNA sequence: TGTGCCAGCAGCTTAGACCCCGCCGGGACAAACGAGCAGTACTTC. Encoded protein: CASSLDPAGTNEQYF.

The chain is built from TRBV10-3 and TRBJ1-1; a possible D gene is TRBD1 (5 bases). Germline CDR1 ENHRY, CDR2 SYGVKD. With 2 bases removed from V and 1 base from J, the gap between germline ends came to 5 bases. This CDR3 has 13 amino acids. CDR3 sequence (DNA): TGTGCCATCAGTGAGACAGGGAACACTGAAGCTTTCTTT. This encodes CAISETGNTEAFF.

The J gene is TRBJ2-7, the V gene TRBV7-9; perhaps TRBD1 as D (6 bases). The CDR3 totals 14 residues. Germline V CDR1 and CDR2: SEHNR, FQNEAQ (reference sequence). With 5 bases removed from V and 2 bases from J, the gap between germline ends came to 13 bases. The CDR3, as DNA: TGTGCCAGCAGCCCACAGGGAACACCCTACGAGCAGTACTTC. Translating it yields CASSPQGTPYEQYF.

In this sample, this clone turned up once. The chain carries TRBV4-1 and TRBJ1-1; 7 bases fit TRBD1. Germline V gene lookup returns CDR1 MGHRA and CDR2 YSYEKL. J lost 9 bases, V lost 2 bases, and 15 bases had no gene match. CDR3 size: 16 residues. CDR3 residues: CASSQFQGQRGVKAFF. CDR3 sequence (DNA): TGCGCCAGCAGCCAATTTCAGGGACAGAGAGGGGTCAAAGCTTTCTTT.

The V call is TRBV29-1, the J call TRBJ1-2; no clear D. CDR1 is SQVTM and CDR2 is ANQGSEA in the germline V gene. CDR3 size: 12 residues. V shed 4 bases and J shed 4 bases, with 10 bases lying between them. CDR3 sequence: CSVGFPGYGYTF. The CDR3, as DNA: TGCAGCGTTGGTTTCCCGGGCTATGGCTACACCTTC.

The chain joins TRBV19 to TRBJ1-2; D unresolved. Germline CDR1 is LNHDA and CDR2 is SQIVND (reference sequence). V lost 7 bases and J 4 bases, leaving 13 bases between the germline ends. CDR3 length: 13 amino acids. The CDR3 spells CASTQLDRYGYTF. The CDR3 nucleotides read TGTGCCAGTACCCAGTTAGACCGCTATGGCTACACCTTC.

The chain carries TRBV7-2 and TRBJ2-2, with 9 bases aligning to TRBD2. Germline V lookup: CDR1 SGHTA, CDR2 FQGNSA. Trimming removed 4 bases from V and 5 bases from J; junction bases left unmatched: 8. This CDR3 comprises 16 residues. CDR3 loop: CASSSPAGGDTGELFF. For the CDR3, the DNA is TGTGCCAGCAGCTCACCAGCGGGAGGAGATACCGGGGAGCTGTTTTTT.

The chain couples TRBV7-8 to TRBJ2-5, with TRBD1 identical over 9 bases. The CDR3 consists of 13 residues. V lost 5 bases to trimming and J lost 5 bases; unmatched junction nucleotides: 3. CDR1 is SGHVS and CDR2 is FQNEAQ in the germline V gene. The chain's CDR3 is CASSGTGRETQYF. Written as DNA, the CDR3 is TGTGCCAGCAGCGGGACAGGGAGGGAGACCCAGTACTTC.

The chain combines TRBV6-2 or TRBV6-3 with TRBJ2-2, with 8 bases that match TRBD2. V trimming: 1 base; J trimming: 5 bases; junction bases outside the gene matches: 9. The germline CDR1 and CDR2 sequences are MNHEY and SVGEGT. This CDR3 is 17 amino acids long. The CDR3 reads CASSYLSGRAGTGELFF. For the CDR3, the DNA is TGTGCCAGCAGTTACTTATCCGGGAGGGCCGGAACCGGGGAGCTGTTTTTT.

The V and J genes are TRBV2 and TRBJ1-2, with TRBD1 as a possible D gene (5 bases). The length of the CDR3 is 13 residues. CDR1 is SNHLY and CDR2 is FYNNEI in the germline V gene. Trimming shortened V by 7 bases and J by 0 bases, and 9 bases separated the two germline ends. CDR3 nucleotide sequence: TGTGCCAGCACCCGGGACGCTAACTATGGCTACACCTTC. This encodes CASTRDANYGYTF.

The rearrangement joins TRBV9 to TRBJ2-1; possible D gene TRBD1, 6 bases. The ends were cut back, 4 bases at V and 5 bases at J, with 13 bases in the middle. CDR3 size: 14 residues. Germline CDR1 is SGDLS and CDR2 is YYNGEE. CDR3 loop: CASSRQGSNNEQFF. The CDR3 region has the DNA TGTGCCAGCAGCAGGCAGGGGTCAAACAATGAGCAGTTCTTC. Full variable domain (remainder filled in from reference TRBV9 and TRBJ2-1): DSGVTQTPKHLITATGQRVTLRCSPRSGDLSVYWYQQSLDQGLQFLIQYYNGEERAKGNILERFSAQQFPDLHSELNLSSLELGDSALYFCASSRQGSNNEQFFGPGTRLTVL.

DNA of the CDR3: TGTGCCAGCAGCCCCCGGGACAGGGGGCGGGTGAGCAATCAGCCCCAGCATTTT. It yields the protein CASSPRDRGRVSNQPQHF. J is TRBJ1-5 and V is TRBV12-1; the table's D call of TRBD1 was not tested on the DNA. TRBV12-1 is described as a pseudogene. The CDR3 is made up of 18 amino acids.

This clone was observed a few times. This sequence joins TRBV2 and TRBJ2-7; 8 bases are shared with TRBD2. The germline V gene has CDR1 SNHLY and CDR2 FYNNEI. The CDR3 has 15 residues. V shed 0 bases and J 5 bases; nucleotides not matched to a gene: 6. For the CDR3, the DNA is TGTGCCAGCAGTGAAGCGTCGGGAGGGGCCAACGAGCAGTACTTC. Amino acids: CASSEASGGANEQYF.

The V and J genes are TRBV4-2 and TRBJ1-5; D call uncertain. The CDR3 loop spans 18 amino acids. V lost 1 base and J 0 bases, leaving 16 bases between the germline ends. The germline V gene encodes CDR1 LGHNA and CDR2 YNFKEQ. CDR3 residues: CASSQATPESYSNQPQHF. The CDR3 bases are TGTGCCAGCAGCCAAGCAACTCCGGAGTCTTATAGCAATCAGCCCCAGCATTTT.

This clone was picked up one time. The genes are TRBV5-1 and TRBJ2-6, with D unclear. Germline V gene sequence: CDR1 SGHRS, CDR2 YFSETQ. Trimming took 4 bases from V and 2 from J, leaving 10 bases between them. The CDR3 is 15 amino acids. The CDR3 sequence is CASSPPPAGANVLTF. DNA of the CDR3: TGCGCCAGCAGCCCACCCCCTGCTGGGGCCAACGTCCTGACTTTC.

This rearrangement joins TRBV15 to TRBJ2-1; D unclear. V was shortened by 0 bases and J by 1 base, with 7 bases between the two germline ends. In germline, CDR1 is LNHNV, CDR2 YYDKDF (reference sequence). The length of the CDR3 is 15 residues. The CDR3 nucleotides are TGTGCCACCAGCAGAGAAGCTAGGTCCTACAATGAGCAGTTCTTC. Amino acids: CATSREARSYNEQFF.

This clone appeared a single time. V gene TRBV20-1 combines with J gene TRBJ2-5, with 8 bases aligning to TRBD2. V shed 3 bases, J shed 4 bases, and the junction held 4 bases outside the gene matches. CDR1 and CDR2 from the germline V gene are DFQATT and SNEGSKA (reference sequence). CDR3 length: 13 amino acids. Written as DNA, the CDR3 is TGCAGTGCTAGTCCCAGCGGGGGAGAGACCCAGTACTTC. It encodes CSASPSGGETQYF.

This chain joins TRBV27 and TRBJ1-2; D unresolved. The germline CDR1 and CDR2 sequences are MNHEY and SMNVEV (reference sequence). The CDR3 extends over 11 amino acids. The germline V and J ends were trimmed by 3 bases and 2 bases, with 1 base remaining between them. The CDR3 sequence is CASSLNYGYTF. The CDR3 bases are TGTGCCAGCAGTTTGAACTATGGCTACACCTTC.

Details on this clone: Sequence at one end of the junction differs from germline and may be a read error. V usage is TRBV3-1 (or the pseudogene TRBV3-2) and J usage is TRBJ1-2, with D tentatively TRBD1 (6 bases). The germline V gene has CDR1 LGHDT and CDR2 YNNKEL (reference sequence). The CDR3 loop spans 14 amino acids. In DNA, the CDR3 is TGTGCCCGCAGCCAATTGGGAGGGGGGCAGGGCTACACCTTC. Translated: CARSQLGGGQGYTF.

The V gene is TRBV6-5, the J gene TRBJ2-7; no reliable D call. The ends were cut back, 0 bases at V and 8 bases at J, with 20 bases in the middle. The germline V gene has CDR1 MNHEY and CDR2 SVGAGI. The CDR3 is 16 residues long. The CDR3 sequence: CASSYSPAPKPDKQYF. DNA for the CDR3: TGTGCCAGCAGTTACTCCCCAGCGCCCAAACCCGACAAGCAGTACTTC.

The sample holds one count of this clone. The chain employs TRBV20-1 and TRBJ1-2; D is ambiguous. V was clipped by 5 bases and J by 2 bases, with 6 bases between them. The CDR3 has 11 amino acids. CDR1 and CDR2 from the germline V gene are DFQATT and SNEGSKA (reference sequence). CDR3 DNA: TGCAGTGCTGTAGGGAACTATGGCTACACCTTC. Translating gives CSAVGNYGYTF.

The chain uses TRBV24-1 and TRBJ2-7, with D tentatively TRBD1 or TRBD2 (6 bases each). V gave up 3 bases and J gave up 6 bases, with 11 bases separating them. The CDR3 totals 13 residues. In germline, CDR1 is KGHDR, CDR2 SFDVKD. This chain's CDR3 is CATSDGGRSEQYF. In DNA, the CDR3 is TGTGCCACCAGTGATGGGGGGCGCTCCGAGCAGTACTTC.

The chain recombines TRBV5-1 with TRBJ1-5; D remains unclear. Trimming took 2 bases from V and 0 from J, leaving 3 bases between them. The CDR3 extends over 13 amino acids. CDR1 and CDR2 from the germline V gene are SGHRS and YFSETQ. CDR3 amino acids: CASSFDSNQPQHF. CDR3 bases: TGCGCCAGCAGCTTTGATAGCAATCAGCCCCAGCATTTT.

V and J are TRBV5-1 and TRBJ1-6, with D possibly matching TRBD1 (5 bases). Germline V gene data show CDR1 as SGHRS and CDR2 as YFSETQ. The CDR3 has 14 residues. Deletions cut 1 base from V and 7 bases from J, with 9 bases between. In DNA, the CDR3 is TGCGCCAGCAGCTTGCAGGGCAGGAATTCACCCCTCCACTTT. It yields the protein CASSLQGRNSPLHF.

The chain combines TRBV20-1 with TRBJ1-5; tentative D call: TRBD1 (5 bases). Trimming took off 3 bases at V and 5 bases at J, with 14 bases between the two ends. Germline lookup yields CDR1 DFQATT and CDR2 SNEGSKA (reference sequence). The CDR3 extends over 14 amino acids. The CDR3 DNA reads TGCAGTGCTAGTACATGGGGGGAGCATCAGCCCCAGCATTTT. Its translation: CSASTWGEHQPQHF.

This chain joins TRBV25-1 and TRBJ1-1; TRBD1 might be the D (5 bases). The V gene's germline CDR1 is MGHDK and CDR2 SYGVNS. The germline V and J ends were trimmed by 0 bases and 5 bases, with 16 bases remaining between them. The CDR3 has 16 residues. The CDR3 loop reads CASSEYEGVGRTEAFF. CDR3 DNA sequence: TGTGCCAGCAGTGAATATGAAGGGGTAGGGAGGACTGAAGCTTTCTTT.

The genes are TRBV10-2 and TRBJ2-7; 8 bases are shared with TRBD2. The CDR3 runs to 13 residues. The trim removed 7 bases at V and 6 bases at J, leaving 8 bases unmatched. In germline, CDR1 is WSHSY, CDR2 SAAADI. The CDR3 loop reads CASMERESGEQYF. DNA of the CDR3: TGCGCCAGCATGGAGCGGGAGTCGGGCGAGCAGTACTTC.

The CDR3 reads CASSSVQKLFF. CDR3 in DNA: TGTGCCAGCAGTTCTGTTCAAAAACTGTTTTTT. This chain uses TRBV28 with TRBJ1-4, with D unclear. This CDR3 region has 11 residues. V gave up 4 bases and J gave up 9 bases, with 6 bases separating them. Germline CDR1 and CDR2: MDHEN and SYDVKM.

This clone was seen once. This chain uses TRBV28 with TRBJ2-3; a possible D gene is TRBD2 (7 bases). Germline V lookup: CDR1 MDHEN, CDR2 SYDVKM. The CDR3 consists of 15 residues. V was shortened by 8 bases and J by 0 bases, with 15 bases between the two germline ends. DNA of the CDR3: TGTGCCAGCCCCGGAGGGGGGGGGAGCACAGATACGCAGTATTTT. It specifies CASPGGGGSTDTQYF.